The 5 T cell receptor beta chains listed next were all sequenced from one sample in a study of blood T cells in healthy people across ages. A J-beta primer mix and a sample-barcoded 5' primer were used in a second PCR of roughly 6 to 11 cycles. TCRdb re-called the 5' RACE reads through MiXCR, storing one row per CDR3 protein. The sample has 500,000 to 700,000 distinct CDR3 sequences, about 30% seen once; the top ten hold 15% to 18%. The sequenced sample consisted of blood. The receptors derive from a woman aged 80 or older in good health.

J is TRBJ1-2 and V is TRBV7-2, with 8 positions matching TRBD1. The CDR3 loop spans 13 amino acids. CDR1 SGHTA and CDR2 FQGNSA come from the germline V gene. The J segment lost 8 bases and the V segment lost 5 bases, leaving 7 bases of the junction unmatched. CDR3: CASSPGQGTGYTF. The CDR3 region has the DNA TGTGCCAGCAGCCCCGGACAGGGTACAGGCTACACCTTC.

Points on this clonotype: It may be a read error: a sequence one base away is much more abundant. The J gene is TRBJ2-5, the V gene TRBV6-2 or TRBV6-3; the D is unclear. The CDR3 has 13 amino acids. The germline gives CDR1 MNHEY, CDR2 SVGEGT. The CDR3 coding sequence is TGTGCCAGCAGTTTCGTGTACCAAGAGGCCCAGTACTTC. Translation: CASSFVYQEAQYF.

This chain connects TRBV9 to TRBJ2-5; 11 nucleotides match TRBD2. The CDR3 consists of 15 residues. The germline gives CDR1 SGDLS, CDR2 YYNGEE. J lost 11 bases, V lost 4 bases, and 13 bases had no gene match. The CDR3 protein is CASSPGLAESYEQYF. CDR3 in DNA: TGTGCCAGCAGCCCGGGACTAGCGGAGTCGTATGAGCAGTACTTC.

The chain combines TRBV29-1 with TRBJ2-7; the D gene could be TRBD1 or TRBD2 (5 bases each). The CDR3 runs 13 residues. V lost 6 bases, J lost 2 bases, and 14 bases lay in between. In germline, CDR1 is SQVTM, CDR2 ANQGSEA. The CDR3 DNA sequence: TGCAGCGTCAAGAGGGACGGAACCTACGAGCAGTACTTC. Translation: CSVKRDGTYEQYF.

The V and J genes are TRBV30 and TRBJ1-6; weak D call: TRBD1 (6 bases). The CDR3 runs to 14 residues. With 4 bases removed from V and 6 bases from J, the gap between germline ends came to 13 bases. The germline V gene has CDR1 GTSNPN and CDR2 SVGIG (reference sequence). This CDR3 reads CAWKTGTRNSPLHF. In DNA, the CDR3 is TGTGCCTGGAAGACCGGGACACGTAATTCACCCCTCCACTTT.